Below are 25 T cell receptor beta chains sequenced from a single sample in a study of blood T cells in healthy people across ages. Using a J-beta primer mix together with a sample-barcoded 5' primer, a second PCR was run for about 6 to 12 cycles. MiXCR, run by TCRdb on the 5' RACE reads, gives a single entry per CDR3 protein. The profile shows 1.6 million or so distinct CDR3 sequences, 30% to 40% of them singletons. Input material: blood. These receptors came from a woman in her 30s in good health.

The V gene is TRBV3-1, the J gene TRBJ2-7; D call uncertain. The CDR3 spans 14 residues. The ends were cut back, 4 bases at V and 2 bases at J, with 12 bases in the middle. Looked up from germline, CDR1 is LGHDT and CDR2 is YNNKEL (reference sequence). The CDR3, as DNA: TGTGCCAGCAGCCCAGAAAGGGCTACCTACGAGCAGTACTTC. It is translated as CASSPERATYEQYF.

As regards this clonotype: One junction end disagrees with the germline gene, perhaps due to a read error. This rearrangement joins TRBV20-1 to TRBJ2-3, with D perhaps given as TRBD1 or TRBD2 (6 bases each). This CDR3 contains 13 residues. CDR1 and CDR2 (germline): DFQATT, SNEGSKA (reference sequence). The CDR3 DNA is TGCAGTGCCCGGGACGGGGGCACAGGTACGCAGTATTTT. Protein product: CSARDGGTGTQYF.

This clonotype was observed a handful of times. The rearrangement links TRBV27 to TRBJ1-4; D is uncertain. CDR3 length: 14 residues. Germline V CDR1 and CDR2: MNHEY, SMNVEV (reference sequence). Trimming removed 5 bases from V and 6 bases from J, with 13 bases in between. CDR3 sequence (DNA): TGTGCCAGCAGTGTCTGGTCATCGGATGAAAAACTGTTTTTT. Translating gives CASSVWSSDEKLFF.

Ten or more counts support this clonotype. V usage is TRBV4-1 and J usage is TRBJ2-3; 7 nucleotides match TRBD1. With 3 bases clipped from V and 3 bases from J, the junction kept 3 bases outside the gene matches. CDR3 length: 14 residues. Germline V gene lookup returns CDR1 MGHRA and CDR2 YSYEKL. The CDR3 sequence: CASSQYRGTDTQYF. The CDR3 coding sequence is TGCGCCAGCAGCCAGTACAGGGGTACAGATACGCAGTATTTT.

This clonotype has more than one count but fewer than ten. The CDR3 nucleotides are TGTGCCAGCAGTCCTGACAGGGGGCTTGGCGGGGAGCTGTTTTTT. It is translated as CASSPDRGLGGELFF. The rearrangement joins TRBV6-4 to TRBJ2-2; 10 bases fit TRBD1. This CDR3 spans 15 amino acids. CDR1 and CDR2 (germline): MRHNA, SNTAGT. V trimming: 5 bases; J trimming: 7 bases; junction bases outside the gene matches: 7.

The chain is built from TRBV9 and TRBJ2-3; TRBD2 matches 8 bases. Germline-derived CDR1 and CDR2 are SGDLS and YYNGEE. The CDR3 sequence is 17 residues long. V shed 0 bases, J shed 2 bases, and the junction held 8 bases outside the gene matches. CDR3 sequence: CASSVGRAGANTDTQYF. In nucleotides, the CDR3 is TGTGCCAGCAGCGTAGGTCGAGCGGGGGCGAACACAGATACGCAGTATTTT.

V is TRBV5-1 and J is TRBJ2-1; 7 bases match TRBD1. CDR1 is SGHRS, CDR2 YFSETQ, per germline. V trimming: 6 bases; J trimming: 4 bases; junction bases outside the gene matches: 7. This CDR3 has 14 amino acids. The CDR3 sequence is CASNTGVSYNEQFF. Here the CDR3 DNA reads TGCGCCAGCAATACAGGGGTTTCTTACAATGAGCAGTTCTTC.

The chain recombines TRBV6-1 with TRBJ1-1; D not resolved. The CDR3 covers 14 residues. Germline CDR1 and CDR2: MNHNS and SASEGT. V lost 4 bases to trimming and J lost 2 bases, with 11 bases between them. Written as DNA, the CDR3 is TGTGCCAGCAGTGGGGGTAACCTAAACACTGAAGCTTTCTTT. The encoded protein is CASSGGNLNTEAFF.

The chain carries TRBV12-3 or TRBV12-4 and TRBJ2-1, with a weak D call TRBD2 (6 bases). This CDR3 is built from 17 residues. Trimming removed 5 bases from V and 8 bases from J, with 25 bases in between. For the CDR3, the DNA is TGTGCCAGCAGTCCTCTAGCGCGAGGGCTAACAGTTGATGAGCAGTTCTTC. It is translated as CASSPLARGLTVDEQFF.

The gene calls are TRBV20-1 and TRBJ2-7, with 8 bases aligning to TRBD1. Germline assignment: CDR1 DFQATT and CDR2 SNEGSKA (reference sequence). The trim removed 5 bases at V and 0 bases at J, leaving 6 bases unmatched. This CDR3 is 14 amino acids long. The CDR3 protein is CSAPDRVSSYEQYF. The CDR3 DNA reads TGCAGTGCTCCGGACAGGGTGAGCTCCTACGAGCAGTACTTC.

Of note for this clonotype: Just one base apart from a much larger clone, this may be a read error. The chain links TRBV12-3 or TRBV12-4 to TRBJ2-5; 8 bases agree with TRBD2. The J call may be wrong; the DNA end is better matched by TRBJ2-7. CDR3 length equals 14 residues. Written as DNA, the CDR3 is TGTGCCAGCAGGAGGGAGAGCGGGAGCGACGAGCAGTACTTC. Translated: CASRRESGSDEQYF.

Comments on this clonotype: A much larger clone differs from this one at a single base, so this may be a read error. The rearrangement uses TRBV27 and TRBJ2-5, with D maybe TRBD1 (6 bases). CDR1 and CDR2 (germline): MNHEY, SMNVEV (reference sequence). This CDR3 has 14 residues. CDR3 nucleotide sequence: TGTACCAGCAGTTTAACAGGGTTAAAAGAGACCCAGTACTTC. Amino acid sequence: CTSSLTGLKETQYF.

Concerning this clonotype: The CDR3 does not close with the conserved phenylalanine or tryptophan, likely indicating a read error. The rearrangement uses TRBV20-1 and TRBJ2-7, with 10 bases matching TRBD2. V trimming: 1 base; J trimming: 7 bases; junction bases outside the gene matches: 1. This CDR3 comprises 12 residues. Germline V gene sequence: CDR1 DFQATT, CDR2 SNEGSKA (reference sequence). CDR3 DNA sequence: TGCAGTGCTAGAGTACTAGCGGGGGAGCAGTACTTA. It yields the protein CSARVLAGEQYL.

This clonotype has more than one count but fewer than ten. The chain carries TRBV4-1 and TRBJ2-7; no definite D call. The CDR3 totals 16 residues. V shed 0 bases and J shed 0 bases, with 12 bases lying between them. Per the germline V gene, CDR1 is MGHRA and CDR2 is YSYEKL. CDR3 region: CASSQDFTVISYEQYF. In nucleotides, the CDR3 is TGCGCCAGCAGCCAAGATTTTACGGTGATCTCCTACGAGCAGTACTTC.

The chain is built from TRBV30 and TRBJ1-2; D may be TRBD1 (5 bases). CDR1 is GTSNPN and CDR2 is SVGIG in the germline V gene (reference sequence). CDR3 length: 15 residues. The V end lost 3 bases, the J end lost 6 bases, and 20 bases lay between the germline ends. The CDR3, as DNA: TGTGCCTGGAGCCCACGCCGGGACGCCGAGAATGGCTACACCTTC. Encoded protein: CAWSPRRDAENGYTF.

The CDR3 region is CASSPGTGFDQPQHF. The CDR3 bases are TGTGCCAGCAGCCCTGGGACAGGTTTCGATCAGCCCCAGCATTTT. V gene TRBV7-2 combines with J gene TRBJ1-5; 8 bases are a match to TRBD1. CDR1 is SGHTA, CDR2 FQGNSA, per germline. CDR3 length: 15 residues. J lost 5 bases, V lost 5 bases, and 8 bases had no gene match.

Points on this clonotype: A much larger clone sits a single nucleotide away, making a read error possible. J is TRBJ2-7 and V is TRBV20-1, with unresolved D. Germline V gene sequence: CDR1 DFQATT, CDR2 SNEGSKA (reference sequence). The CDR3 contains 12 residues. CDR3 coding DNA: TGCAGTGCTGCTAGGGTCCGCTACGGGCAGTACTTC. It translates to CSAARVRYGQYF.

CDR3 region: CASSGAGASSYNEQFF. The DNA for the CDR3 is TGTGCCAGCAGCGGGGCAGGGGCGAGCTCCTACAATGAGCAGTTCTTC. V usage is TRBV5-4 and J usage is TRBJ2-1; a possible D gene is TRBD1 (6 bases). This CDR3 spans 16 amino acids. V was shortened by 4 bases and J by 0 bases, with 14 bases between the two germline ends. Germline CDR1 SGHNT, CDR2 YYREEE (reference sequence).

This clonotype is medium-sized by share. The J gene is TRBJ2-3, the V gene TRBV4-1, with D perhaps matching TRBD2 (5 bases). Germline CDR1 MGHRA, CDR2 YSYEKL. With 6 bases removed from V and 3 bases from J, the gap between germline ends came to 19 bases. The CDR3 has 16 residues. CDR3 protein: CASSRSPSSGTDTQYF. The CDR3 DNA reads as TGCGCCAGCAGTCGGTCTCCTAGCTCGGGAACAGATACGCAGTATTTT.

The chain carries TRBV5-4 and TRBJ2-5, with D unresolved. This CDR3 is 14 amino acids long. The V gene's germline CDR1 is SGHNT and CDR2 YYREEE (reference sequence). V dropped 0 bases and J dropped 6 bases, with 12 bases sitting between them. CDR3 coding DNA: TGTGCCAGCAGCTTGGCCGGCCGAGGAAAGACCCAGTACTTC. This sequence encodes CASSLAGRGKTQYF.

This clonotype was found a few times. J is TRBJ2-1 and V is TRBV21-1; TRBD2 is the table's D call and was not checked against the DNA. TRBV21-1 is a pseudogene segment. The CDR3 has 13 residues. The CDR3, as DNA: TGTGCCAGCAGCAAAGGGGTCGGGAGAAAGCAGTTCTTC. Translated: CASSKGVGRKQFF.

V gene TRBV7-9 combines with J gene TRBJ1-6; 7 positions agree with TRBD1. V lost 4 bases, J lost 9 bases, and 15 bases stayed unmatched. This CDR3 has 17 amino acids. Germline V gene data show CDR1 as SEHNR and CDR2 as FQNEAQ (reference sequence). The CDR3 sequence: CASSYHELGGAGSPLHF. CDR3 coding DNA: TGTGCCAGCAGCTATCATGAATTAGGGGGCGCAGGTTCACCCCTCCACTTT.

This clonotype was recorded a few times. The rearrangement joins TRBV4-1 to TRBJ2-7; D may be TRBD2 (5 bases). The V gene lost 1 base and the J gene lost 4 bases, with 14 bases spanning the gap. CDR3 size: 15 residues. CDR1 and CDR2 from the germline V gene are MGHRA and YSYEKL. The CDR3, as DNA: TGCGCCAGCAGCCAAGTTATTAGTAGCGCTTACGAGCAGTACTTC. Amino acid sequence: CASSQVISSAYEQYF.

V usage is TRBV11-2 and J usage is TRBJ1-1, with a possible D match to TRBD1 (6 bases). This CDR3 comprises 14 residues. Deletions cut 4 bases from V and 6 bases from J, with 15 bases between. The V gene's germline CDR1 is SGHAT and CDR2 FQNNGV. The CDR3 loop reads CASSWPGGYAEAFF. For the CDR3, the DNA is TGTGCCAGCAGCTGGCCGGGGGGCTATGCTGAAGCTTTCTTT.

The chain uses TRBV12-3 or TRBV12-4 and TRBJ2-1; TRBD2 might be the D (6 bases). V dropped 1 base and J dropped 8 bases, with 15 bases sitting between them. The CDR3 totals 15 residues. CDR3 DNA sequence: TGTGCCAGCAGTTTAGAGGGTTTGCGGGACCATGAGCAGTTCTTC. This encodes CASSLEGLRDHEQFF.